This T cell receptor beta chain came from a study of blood T cell repertoires in COVID-19. Study details: Acute-phase and convalescent COVID-19 samples originated in the United States, Italy and Spain.

The CDR3 consists of 12 residues. V was trimmed by 3 bases and J by 3 bases, leaving 9 bases between them. Germline CDR1 reads GTSNPN; CDR2 reads SVGIG (reference sequence). TCRdb's copy holds only in-frame clones and misses some; the assay was immunoSEQ multiplex PCR. The sample has about 200,000 clones, more than 80% seen once. The V call is TRBV30, the J call TRBJ2-7; possibly TRBD2 for D (5 bases). Sequenced input: PBMCs or T cells enriched from blood (not recorded which). This clonotype originated in a man aged 25 to 40 who had recovered from COVID-19. DNA of the CDR3: TGTGCCTGGAGCGGGGTGAACTACGAGCAGTACTTC. Amino acid sequence: CAWSGVNYEQYF.